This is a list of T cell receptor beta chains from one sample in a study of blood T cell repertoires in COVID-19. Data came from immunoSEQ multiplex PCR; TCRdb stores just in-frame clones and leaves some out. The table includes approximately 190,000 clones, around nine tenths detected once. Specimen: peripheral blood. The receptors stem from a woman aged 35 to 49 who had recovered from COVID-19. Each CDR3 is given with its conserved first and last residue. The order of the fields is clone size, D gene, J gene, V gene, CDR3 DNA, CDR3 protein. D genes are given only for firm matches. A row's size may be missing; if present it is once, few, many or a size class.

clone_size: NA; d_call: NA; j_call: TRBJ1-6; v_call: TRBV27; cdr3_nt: TGTGCCAGCAGTTTATATGGCCCCCATAATTCACCCCTCCACTTT; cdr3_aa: CASSLYGPHNSPLHF
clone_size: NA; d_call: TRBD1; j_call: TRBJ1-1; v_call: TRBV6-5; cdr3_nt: TGTGCCAGCATAAAGACAGGGGCGACTGAAGCTTTCTTT; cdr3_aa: CASIKTGATEAFF
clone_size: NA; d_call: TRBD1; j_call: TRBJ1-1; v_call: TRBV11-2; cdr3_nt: TGTGCCAGCAGCTTGACAGGGATCCTCCTGAACACTGAAGCTTTCTTT; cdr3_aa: CASSLTGILLNTEAFF
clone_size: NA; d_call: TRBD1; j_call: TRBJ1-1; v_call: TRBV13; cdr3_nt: TGTGCCAGCAGCCGACGGGACAGGGATGAAGCTTTCTTT; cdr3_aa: CASSRRDRDEAFF
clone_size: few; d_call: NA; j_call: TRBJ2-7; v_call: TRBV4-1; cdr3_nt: TGCGCCAGCAGCTTAAAACTGAGCGACGAGCAGTACTTC; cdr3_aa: CASSLKLSDEQYF
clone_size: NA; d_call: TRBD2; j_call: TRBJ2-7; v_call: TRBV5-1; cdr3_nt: TGCGCCAGCAGCTTGTCGAGCGGGAGCTCCTACGAGCAGTACTTC; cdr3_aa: CASSLSSGSSYEQYF
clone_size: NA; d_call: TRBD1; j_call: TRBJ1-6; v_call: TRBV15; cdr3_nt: TGTGCCACCAGCAGAGGGACAGGCAATTCACCCCTCCACTTT; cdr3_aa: CATSRGTGNSPLHF
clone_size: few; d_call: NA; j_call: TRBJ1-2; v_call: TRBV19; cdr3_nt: TGTGCCAGTAGTATAGACCCGGGACATTTCTACTATGGCTACACCTTC; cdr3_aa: CASSIDPGHFYYGYTF
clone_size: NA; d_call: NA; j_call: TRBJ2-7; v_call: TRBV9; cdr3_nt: TGTGCCAGCAGCGCCCGACATGACTCCTACGAGCAGTACTTC; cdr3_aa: CASSARHDSYEQYF
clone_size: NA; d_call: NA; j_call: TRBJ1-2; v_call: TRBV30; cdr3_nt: TGTGCCTGGAGTGTACCCGGCTATGGCTACACCTTC; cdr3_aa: CAWSVPGYGYTF
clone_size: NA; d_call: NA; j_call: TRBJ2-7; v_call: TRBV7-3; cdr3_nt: TGTGCCAGCAGCTTAGGTGGGGGCAGTTACGAGCAGTACTTC; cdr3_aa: CASSLGGGSYEQYF
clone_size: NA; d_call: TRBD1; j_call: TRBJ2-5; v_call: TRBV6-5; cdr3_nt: TGTGCCAGCAGTACGGGACAGGGAAAGCCCCAGTACTTC; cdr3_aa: CASSTGQGKPQYF
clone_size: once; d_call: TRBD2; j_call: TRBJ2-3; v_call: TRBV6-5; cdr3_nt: TGTGCCAGCATACTTAGCGGGAGGCGCTCAGATACGCAGTATTTT; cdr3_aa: CASILSGRRSDTQYF
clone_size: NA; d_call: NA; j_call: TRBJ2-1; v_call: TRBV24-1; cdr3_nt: TGTGCCACCAGTGACAGGACTCGGAGCTCCTACAATGAGCAGTTCTTC; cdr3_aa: CATSDRTRSSYNEQFF
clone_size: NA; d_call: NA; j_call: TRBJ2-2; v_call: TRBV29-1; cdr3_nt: TGCAGCGCAAGACGGGACTCTAACACCGGGGAGCTGTTTTTT; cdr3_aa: CSARRDSNTGELFF
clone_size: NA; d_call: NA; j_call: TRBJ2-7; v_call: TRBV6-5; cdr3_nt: TGTGCCAGCAGTTCAGGGCTGACCGGAACCTACGAGCAGTACTTC; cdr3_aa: CASSSGLTGTYEQYF
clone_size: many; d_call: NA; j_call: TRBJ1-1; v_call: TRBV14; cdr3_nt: TGTGCCAGCAGCCAAGACAGAATGAACACTGAAGCTTTCTTT; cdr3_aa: CASSQDRMNTEAFF
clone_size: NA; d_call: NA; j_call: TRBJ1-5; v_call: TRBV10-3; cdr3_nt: TGTGCCATCAGTGAGACGACTGGGTTTAGCAATCAGCCCCAGCATTTT; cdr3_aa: CAISETTGFSNQPQHF
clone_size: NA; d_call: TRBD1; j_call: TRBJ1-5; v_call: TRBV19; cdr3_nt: TGTGCCAGTAGTAGCTGGACAGGGTTTGATCAGCCCCAGCATTTT; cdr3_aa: CASSSWTGFDQPQHF
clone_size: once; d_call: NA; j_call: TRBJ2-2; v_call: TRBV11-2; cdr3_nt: TGTGCCAGCAGTAGCCCATTCGGCGGAGGGACCGGGGAGCTGTTTTTT; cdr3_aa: CASSSPFGGGTGELFF
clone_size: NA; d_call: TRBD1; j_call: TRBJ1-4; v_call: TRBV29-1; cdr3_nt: TGCAGCGTTGAGCGAGTTTCGGGACAGGGGAATGAAAAACTGTTTTTT; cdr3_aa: CSVERVSGQGNEKLFF
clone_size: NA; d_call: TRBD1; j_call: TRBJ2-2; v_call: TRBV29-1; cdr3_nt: TGCAGCGTTGGTCTTCGACAGGGAACCGGGGAGCTGTTTTTT; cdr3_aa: CSVGLRQGTGELFF
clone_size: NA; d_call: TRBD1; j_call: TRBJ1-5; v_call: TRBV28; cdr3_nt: TGTGCCAGCAGACTCCTCGACTTTCGACAGGGAGTCAATCAGCCCCAGCATTTT; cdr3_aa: CASRLLDFRQGVNQPQHF
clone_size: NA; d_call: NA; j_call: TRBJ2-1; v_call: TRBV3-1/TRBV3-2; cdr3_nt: TGTGCCAGCAGCCAAACTACCTCCTCCTACAATGAGCAGTTCTTC; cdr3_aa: CASSQTTSSYNEQFF
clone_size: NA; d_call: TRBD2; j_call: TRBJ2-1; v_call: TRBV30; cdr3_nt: TGTGCCTGGAGTTCTGTTAGCGGGAGGAGTTTGGCGCAGTTCTTC; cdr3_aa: CAWSSVSGRSLAQFF
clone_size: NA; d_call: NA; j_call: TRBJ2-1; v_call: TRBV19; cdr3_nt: TGTGCCAGTAGTATTACTAGCTCTGGGTTTGAGCAGTTCTTC; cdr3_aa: CASSITSSGFEQFF
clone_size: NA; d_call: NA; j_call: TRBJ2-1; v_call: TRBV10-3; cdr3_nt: TGTGCCATTTCAGGGGGGTTGAACAATGAGCAGTTCTTC; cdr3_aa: CAISGGLNNEQFF
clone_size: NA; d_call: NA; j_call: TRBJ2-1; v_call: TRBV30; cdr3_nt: TGTGCCTGGAGTGTCTCTTACAATGAGCAGTTCTTC; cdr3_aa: CAWSVSYNEQFF
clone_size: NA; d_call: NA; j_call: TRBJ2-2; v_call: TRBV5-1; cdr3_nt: TGCGCCAGCAGCTTTGGAGGGACGAACACCGGGGAGCTGTTTTTT; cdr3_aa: CASSFGGTNTGELFF
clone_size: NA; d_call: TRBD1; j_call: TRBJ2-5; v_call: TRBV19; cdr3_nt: TGTGCCAGTAGCAGACAGGGGGGAGAGACCCAGTACTTC; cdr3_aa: CASSRQGGETQYF
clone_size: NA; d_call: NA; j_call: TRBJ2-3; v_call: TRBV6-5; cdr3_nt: TGTGCCAGCAGTTACCGCAGCCCGGGATCAGGAGATACGCAGTATTTT; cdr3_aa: CASSYRSPGSGDTQYF
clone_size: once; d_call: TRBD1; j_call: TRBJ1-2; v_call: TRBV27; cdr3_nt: TGTGCCAGCAGTCCAGGACAGGGGCAGGGGTATGGCTACACCTTC; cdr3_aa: CASSPGQGQGYGYTF
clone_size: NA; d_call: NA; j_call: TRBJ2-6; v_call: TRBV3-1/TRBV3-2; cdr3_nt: TGTGCCAGCAGCCAACAGGGGAATGGGGCCAACGTCCTGACTTTC; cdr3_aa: CASSQQGNGANVLTF
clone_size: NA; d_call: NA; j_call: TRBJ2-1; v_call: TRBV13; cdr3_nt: TGTGCCAGCACCCCACCCGCTAGCGTACTTTCCCAATCCTACAATGAGCAGTTCTTC; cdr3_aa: CASTPPASVLSQSYNEQFF
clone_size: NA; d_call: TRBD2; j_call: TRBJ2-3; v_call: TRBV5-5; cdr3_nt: TGTGCCAGCAGCTTAGTGGCGGGAGGGCCGACAGATACGCAGTATTTT; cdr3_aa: CASSLVAGGPTDTQYF
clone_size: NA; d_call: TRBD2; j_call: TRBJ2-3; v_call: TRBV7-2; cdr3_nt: TGTGCCAGCAGCTTAGGGTCGGGAGGGCCGAGCACAGATACGCAGTATTTT; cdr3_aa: CASSLGSGGPSTDTQYF
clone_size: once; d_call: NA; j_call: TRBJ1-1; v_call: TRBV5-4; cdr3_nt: TGTGCCAGCAGCCCTGAGATCATGAACACTGAAGCTTTCTTT; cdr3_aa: CASSPEIMNTEAFF
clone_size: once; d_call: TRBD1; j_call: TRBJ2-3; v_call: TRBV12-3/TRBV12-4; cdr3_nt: TGTGCCAGCAGTTTAAAAGACAGGGCGGCGCAGTATTTT; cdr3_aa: CASSLKDRAAQYF
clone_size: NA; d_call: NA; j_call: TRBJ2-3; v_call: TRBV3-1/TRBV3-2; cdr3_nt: TGTGCCAGCAGCCCCCTATCATGGACTAGCACAGATACGCAGTATTTT; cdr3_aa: CASSPLSWTSTDTQYF
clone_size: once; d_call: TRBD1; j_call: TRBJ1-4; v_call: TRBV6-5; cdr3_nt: TGTGCCAGCAGTTACGTCGGGACAGCGGATGAGAAACTGTTTTTT; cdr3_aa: CASSYVGTADEKLFF
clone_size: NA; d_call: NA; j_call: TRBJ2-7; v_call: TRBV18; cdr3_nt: TGTGCCAGCTCACCACCATCAGGGGCTGGGGAGCAGTACTTC; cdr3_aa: CASSPPSGAGEQYF
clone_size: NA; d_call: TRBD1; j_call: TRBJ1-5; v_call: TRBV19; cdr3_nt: TGTGCCAGTAGGGGACAGGGATATAGCAATCAGCCCCAGCATTTT; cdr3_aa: CASRGQGYSNQPQHF
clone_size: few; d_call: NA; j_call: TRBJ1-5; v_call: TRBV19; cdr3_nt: TGTGCCAGTAGCAACCTTTCAGGGAGGAGCAATCAGCCCCAGCATTTT; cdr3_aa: CASSNLSGRSNQPQHF
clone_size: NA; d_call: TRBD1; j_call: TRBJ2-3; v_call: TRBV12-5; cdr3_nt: TGTGCTAGTGGTTTGGTATCCGGGACAGTGGGTGGAGATACGCAGTATTTT; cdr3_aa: CASGLVSGTVGGDTQYF
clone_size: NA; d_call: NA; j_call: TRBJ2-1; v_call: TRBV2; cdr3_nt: TGTGCCAGCAGTGGACAATTACCACCCAATGAGCAGTTCTTC; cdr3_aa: CASSGQLPPNEQFF
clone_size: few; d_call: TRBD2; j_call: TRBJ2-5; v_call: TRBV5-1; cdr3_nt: TGCGCCAGCAGCACCGGGGGGAGTGGGCAAGAGACCCAGTACTTC; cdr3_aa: CASSTGGSGQETQYF
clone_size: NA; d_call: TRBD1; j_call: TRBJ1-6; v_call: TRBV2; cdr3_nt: TGTGCCAGCAGTACCTGGACAGGGTATGGGGATTCACCCCTCCACTTT; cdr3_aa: CASSTWTGYGDSPLHF
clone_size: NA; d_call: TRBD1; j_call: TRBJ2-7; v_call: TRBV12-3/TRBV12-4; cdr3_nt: TGTGCCAGCAGTTTAGGACGGACAGGGGAGCAGTACTTC; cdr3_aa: CASSLGRTGEQYF
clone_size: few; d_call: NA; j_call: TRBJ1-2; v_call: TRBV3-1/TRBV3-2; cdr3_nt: TGTGCCAGCAGCCAAGAGGCGACAGCTTCCACCTTC; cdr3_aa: CASSQEATASTF